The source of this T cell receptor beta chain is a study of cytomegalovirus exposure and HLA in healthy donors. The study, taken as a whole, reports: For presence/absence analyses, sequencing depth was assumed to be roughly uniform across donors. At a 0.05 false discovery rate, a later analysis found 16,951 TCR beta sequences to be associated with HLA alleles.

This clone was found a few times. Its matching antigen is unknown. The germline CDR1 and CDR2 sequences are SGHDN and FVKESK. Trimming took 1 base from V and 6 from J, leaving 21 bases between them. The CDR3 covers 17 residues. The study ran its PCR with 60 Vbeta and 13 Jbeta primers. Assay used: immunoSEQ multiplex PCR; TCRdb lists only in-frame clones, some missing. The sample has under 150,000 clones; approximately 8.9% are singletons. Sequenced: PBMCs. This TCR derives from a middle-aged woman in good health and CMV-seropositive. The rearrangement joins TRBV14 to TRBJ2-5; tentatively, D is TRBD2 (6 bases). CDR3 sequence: CASSQGGGLSSLKTQYF. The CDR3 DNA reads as TGTGCCAGCAGCCAAGGCGGAGGGCTTTCCTCCCTCAAGACCCAGTACTTC.